The 10 T cell receptor beta chains in this list originate from one sample, sequenced in a study of cytomegalovirus exposure and HLA in healthy donors. Produced via immunoSEQ multiplex PCR; TCRdb's table is partial and in-frame only. The sample has approximately 270,000 clones; about 88% are singletons. Sequencing was carried out using PBMCs. These receptors all come from a man younger than 35 in good health and CMV-seropositive.

The chain couples TRBV5-1 to TRBJ1-4; 7 nucleotides agree with TRBD1. Trimming cost V 3 bases and J 5 bases; bases outside gene matches: 7. This CDR3 spans 15 amino acids. The germline CDR1 and CDR2 sequences are SGHRS and YFSETQ. CDR3 protein: CASSSKPGQNEKLFF. The CDR3 coding sequence is TGCGCCAGCAGCTCAAAACCGGGACAGAATGAAAAACTGTTTTTT. Together with reference TRBV5-1 and TRBJ1-4, the CDR3 gives the full variable domain: KAGVTQTPRYLIKTRGQQVTLSCSPISGHRSVSWYQQTPGQGLQFLFEYFSETQRNKGNFPGRFSGRQFSNSRSEMNVSTLELGDSALYLCASSSKPGQNEKLFFGSGTQLSVL.

In regard to this clone: A read error may be the cause here, since a much bigger clone is one base away. The V gene is TRBV27, the J gene TRBJ2-6, with unresolved D. CDR3 length: 15 residues. Germline lookup yields CDR1 MNHEY and CDR2 SMNVEV (reference sequence). V shed 3 bases and J shed 0 bases, with 6 bases lying between them. The CDR3 region is CASSFDGSGANVLTF. The CDR3, as DNA: TGTGCCAGCAGTTTCGACGGCTCTGGGGCCAACGTCCTGACTTTC.

The J gene is TRBJ1-1, the V gene TRBV29-1; possibly TRBD1 for D (5 bases). V gave up 3 bases and J gave up 7 bases, with 15 bases separating them. The CDR3 spans 13 residues. CDR1 SQVTM and CDR2 ANQGSEA come from the germline V gene. CDR3 DNA: TGCAGCGTTGAGGGGCAGGGCACGTATGAAGCTTTCTTT. It is translated as CSVEGQGTYEAFF. The variable domain in full, completed from reference TRBV29-1 and TRBJ1-1, reads SAVISQKPSRDICQRGTSLTIQCQVDSQVTMMFWYRQQPGQSLTLIATANQGSEATYESGFVIDKFPISRPNLTFSTLTVSNMSPEDSSIYLCSVEGQGTYEAFFGQGTRLTVV.

V gene TRBV7-2 combines with J gene TRBJ1-3; tentatively, D is TRBD1 (6 bases). The germline V gene has CDR1 SGHTA and CDR2 FQGNSA. V gave up 6 bases and J gave up 4 bases, with 16 bases separating them. This CDR3 has 15 residues. This chain's CDR3 is CASRTEAGAGNTIYF. In DNA, the CDR3 is TGTGCCAGCAGGACAGAGGCAGGGGCAGGAAACACCATATATTTT.

This rearrangement joins TRBV28 to TRBJ2-1; the match to TRBD1 covers 12 bases. V lost 3 bases, J lost 9 bases, and 6 bases stayed unmatched. This CDR3 spans 15 amino acids. Germline V gives CDR1 MDHEN, CDR2 SYDVKM. The CDR3 protein is CASSFSGTGGGEQFF. The CDR3 DNA is TGTGCCAGCAGTTTCTCCGGGACAGGGGGCGGTGAGCAGTTCTTC.

V is TRBV5-1 and J is TRBJ2-2; D may be TRBD1 (6 bases). The CDR3 covers 15 residues. V was pared by 0 bases and J by 3 bases, with 9 bases between. CDR1 SGHRS and CDR2 YFSETQ come from the germline V gene. The CDR3 coding sequence is TGCGCCAGCAGCTTGGCTCAGGGGCACACCGGGGAGCTGTTTTTT. It specifies CASSLAQGHTGELFF.

The chain has TRBV6-1 and TRBJ2-1; D perhaps matches TRBD2 (6 bases). V was pared by 2 bases and J by 2 bases, with 10 bases between. Germline assignment: CDR1 MNHNS and CDR2 SASEGT. There are 15 residues in the CDR3. CDR3: CASSELGGAYNEQFF. CDR3 sequence (DNA): TGTGCCAGCAGTGAATTGGGCGGGGCCTACAATGAGCAGTTCTTC.

The V call is TRBV5-1, the J call TRBJ2-4; TRBD2 might be the D (6 bases). The V end lost 4 bases, the J end lost 6 bases, and 14 bases lay between the germline ends. Germline-derived CDR1 and CDR2 are SGHRS and YFSETQ. The CDR3 runs to 14 residues. The CDR3 is CASSETSTINIQYF. As DNA, the CDR3 is TGCGCCAGCAGCGAGACTAGTACGATAAACATTCAGTACTTC.

The chain employs TRBV30 and TRBJ1-5, with 7 bases identical to TRBD1. Trimming at V came to 0 bases and at J to 0 bases, leaving 5 bases not matched to a gene. CDR1 and CDR2 (germline): GTSNPN, SVGIG (reference sequence). The CDR3 runs 16 residues. The chain's CDR3 is CAWSVGTAYSNQPQHF. For the CDR3, the DNA is TGTGCCTGGAGTGTAGGGACAGCCTATAGCAATCAGCCCCAGCATTTT.

V is TRBV14 and J is TRBJ2-7; D possibly corresponds to TRBD1 (5 bases). Germline assignment: CDR1 SGHDN and CDR2 FVKESK. The CDR3 runs 14 residues. V was clipped by 4 bases and J by 2 bases, with 12 bases between them. The CDR3 loop is CASSPYGHPYEQYF. The CDR3 DNA reads as TGTGCCAGCAGCCCATACGGACACCCCTACGAGCAGTACTTC.